This T cell receptor beta chain was captured by sequencing in a study of regulatory T cells in long-lasting Graves disease (dated by TCRdb to the early 2020s). For context, the study as a whole: Antithyroid drugs had been taken for less than 3 months by newly diagnosed Graves' disease patients. Peripheral blood TCR sequencing and RNA sequencing compared persistent Graves' disease patients with newly diagnosed Graves' disease patients. The study was conducted in China and was registered as a clinical trial. A total of around 35 samples were covered by TCR sequencing, comprising approximately 13 persistent and 20 or so newly diagnosed Graves' disease patients. The paper's findings and limits, for the study overall: The study examined only peripheral blood because the primary lesion, thyroid tissue, could not be accessed. Persistent Graves' disease patients showed lower TCR Shannon entropy and fewer highly expanded clones than newly diagnosed patients, suggesting clonal expansion. Persistent patients shared more public clonotypes among themselves (around 3,000) than newly diagnosed patients did (over 950). Sequencing and analysis were restricted to the TCR beta chain. TRBV28, TRBJ1-2 and TRBJ2-5 were preferentially used in persistent disease, while TRBV20-1 and TRBJ2-1 were favored in newly diagnosed disease. The small sample size was acknowledged by the authors as a limitation that may reduce accuracy.

The time point label here, explained by the study, means: newly diagnosed GD, antithyroid drugs for less than 3 months. RNA was extracted from PBMCs in TRIzol for both TCR sequencing and RNA sequencing. The diagnosis of Graves' disease followed American Thyroid Association guidelines. Patients were recruited from an endocrinology department in Xi'an, China. Each patient gave 7.5 to 10 milliliters of peripheral blood, collected in an EDTA anticoagulant tube. PBMCs were isolated by Ficoll Paque Plus density gradient separation without further T cell sorting. An Agilent 2100 Bioanalyzer and agarose gel were used to check RNA quality, and a NanoDrop 2000 was used to measure RNA concentration. The table lists this clonotype with a count of one. There is no known antigen for this receptor. Base qualities are not recorded, but no much larger clone differs from it by a single base. Support from one read is weak.

Preparation of the library involved multiplex PCR. TCRdb records Illumina HiSeq 4000 as the sequencer. To build TCR beta libraries, CDR3 regions were amplified by Arm-PCR using iRepertoire HTBI primers. Before sequencing, the PCR products went through gel purification. Turning to the authors' computational methods: Across samples, 62 TRBV and roughly 15 TRBJ segments were identified and used for gene usage analysis of CDR3 amino acid clonotypes. COPE and FqMerger were used to merge the filtered high-quality paired reads into contigs. Contigs were aligned with BLAST to IMGT TRBV, TRBD and TRBJ reference genes, and CDR3 was defined per IMGT. Any clonotype with a frequency above 0.1% was counted as a highly expanded clone. Shannon entropy was used to measure repertoire diversity, and the Gini coefficient was used to measure V-J evenness. A clonotype found in more than one individual was treated as public. The public sequencing data were trimmed at Q25 with fastp and processed into clonotypes with MiXCR by TCRdb, which kept only in-frame beta chains. CDR3 protein sequences are deduplicated, and each keeps its most common genes and DNA. The V and J calls come from TCRdb's annotation, not from the publication. For this sample there are roughly 530,000 distinct CDR3 sequences; around 16% appear just once. The ten largest account for roughly 25% of the sample.

Including cysteine and phenylalanine, the CDR3 has 14 amino acids. CDR3 DNA only is kept here, 42 bases in frame from base 1. The germline V gene encodes CDR1 SGDLS and CDR2 YYNGEE. Germline trimming amounts to 4 bases on V and 3 bases on J, with 6 as the count of junction bases outside the gene matches. The same sample was also studied in work on T cells in Graves' hyperthyroidism and ophthalmopathy. As that second study puts it: Stable Graves' hyperthyroidism was defined as the absence of progression to ophthalmopathy over 18 months of follow-up. Hyperthyroidism patients were newly diagnosed, with disease duration under 2 months, and aged 18 to 65 years. Any patient with an uncontrolled infection, another autoimmune disease, pregnancy or lactation was excluded. Clinical symptoms, serum thyroxine and TRAb, thyroid ultrasound, and orbital computed tomography formed the basis for the diagnoses. A first-round RT-PCR of the TCR CDR3 used the HTBI primer set with the Qiagen OneStep RT-PCR kit. Blood samples also contained most of the expanded thyroid clonotypes (frequency above 0.001), which suggests that blood repertoires may reflect thyroid immune responses. In cross-validation, a model built on a 13 V-J signature told ophthalmopathy apart from stable hyperthyroidism with 85% to 90% sensitivity and around 81% specificity, and in testing the same model reached 80%/75%. In validation, the model predicted progression to ophthalmopathy with roughly 70% sensitivity and about 72% specificity, a median of roughly seven months before onset. To identify TCR V-J signatures that set the groups apart, the researchers used a discovery cohort of about a hundred patients, made up of about 44 with Graves' ophthalmopathy and about 60 with stable Graves' hyperthyroidism. Prospective prediction of ophthalmopathy was tested in an independent validation cohort of about 19 hyperthyroidism patients and roughly 16 patients who later progressed to ophthalmopathy. For training and testing, the roughly 100 patients in the discovery cohort were randomly divided in a 7:3 ratio. The study also compared thyroid tissue and blood T-cell repertoires from roughly 6 Graves' hyperthyroidism patients. Once sampling was done, hyperthyroidism patients were given methimazole at a starting dose of 30 mg daily, whereas ophthalmopathy patients were given high-dose intravenous methylprednisolone. Libraries were constructed in a second round of multiplex PCR, after which size selection and purification were performed. Paired-end sequencing of the libraries was performed with 100 bp reads on an Illumina HiSeq2000. SOAPnuke was used to process the raw data, throwing out any read that contained adapters or uncalled bases, had a mean Phred below 15, or lacked an exact constant-primer or identifier match. High-quality paired reads were merged using COPE v1.2.5, and each unique nucleotide sequence was defined as a clonotype. MiTCR v1.1 was used to align the clonotypes against IMGT TRBV, TRBD and TRBJ reference segments. The analysis included only V-J combinations with a frequency above 0.0001, which together covered about 99% of the repertoires. A TCS score was defined as the ratio between F50 (clonal expansion) and ExV (chaos), using BLOSUM62-based TCRdist between CDR3 peptides within each V-J. Welch's t-statistics and random forest reduced 500 to 550 V-J features to around 14, which were used in a naive Bayes classifier (R e1071). No statistical method was used to set the sample size in advance, and investigators knew the group allocation. TCR Vbeta CDR3 sequencing of some 140 peripheral blood samples (roughly 43 ophthalmopathy, under 80 hyperthyroidism and around 17 progressor patients) is reported in the paper.

The V gene is TRBV9 and the J gene is TRBJ2-7; 8 middle bases align to TRBD2. The sequence derives from a woman aged 40-65 years with Graves disease. Donor details come from another sample of the same person, matched by shared clones. The specimen was peripheral blood mononuclear cells (PBMCs), collected at new diagnosis, from a patient treated with antithyroid drugs. The DNA sequence reads TGTGCCAGCAGCCCAGAGGGACTAGGCTACGAGCAGTACTTC. Translated, this gives CASSPEGLGYEQYF.